This entry concerns a single T cell receptor beta chain. Authors' data handling: Reference gene primer amplification yielded estimated nucleated cell counts. Using immunoSEQ multiplex PCR, the repertoire was profiled, and TCRdb retains in-frame clones only, with some absent. Clone size and V and J calls were adopted from that table, with D and trimming inferred from the DNA. The sample shows approximately 240,000 clones, roughly 90% of them seen only once. This entry comes from a study of blood T cell repertoires in COVID-19. Study context: Recovery meant two consecutive negative NP/OP PCR tests, professional clearance, or resolved symptoms.

V was trimmed by 4 bases and J by 4 bases, leaving 7 bases between them. Germline CDR1 reads DFQATT; CDR2 reads SNEGSKA (reference sequence). This CDR3 is 11 amino acids long. Enrollees, roughly 18 to 90 years old, lived in 24 US areas. Assignment of participants to cohorts was predicated upon participant-reported clinical history. The sequencing sample was made of PBMCs or T cells enriched from blood (not recorded which). The V gene is TRBV20-1, the J gene TRBJ1-1, with D hard to call. This clonotype was sampled from a woman aged 45 to 65 in a cohort exposed to, infected with or recovered from COVID-19 (not recorded which). The CDR3 sequence: CSATPGTEAFF. The DNA of the CDR3 is TGCAGTGCTACCCCGGGCACTGAAGCTTTCTTT.